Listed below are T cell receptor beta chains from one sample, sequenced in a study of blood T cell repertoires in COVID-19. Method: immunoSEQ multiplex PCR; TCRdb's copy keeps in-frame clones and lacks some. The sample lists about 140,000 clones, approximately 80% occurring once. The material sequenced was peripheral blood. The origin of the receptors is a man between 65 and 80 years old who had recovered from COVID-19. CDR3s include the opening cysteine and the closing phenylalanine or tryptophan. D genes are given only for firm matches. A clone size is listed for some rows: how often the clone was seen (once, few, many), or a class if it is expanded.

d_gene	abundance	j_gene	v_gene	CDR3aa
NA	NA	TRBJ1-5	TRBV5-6	CASSFSGQPQHF
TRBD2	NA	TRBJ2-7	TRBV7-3	CASSLSASGRQGYEQYF
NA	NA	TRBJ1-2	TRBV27	CASSSRLRGYGYTF
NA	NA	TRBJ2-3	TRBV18	CASSPPLRQDTQYF
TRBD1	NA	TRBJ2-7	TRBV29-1	CSVGYGQGKPYEQYF
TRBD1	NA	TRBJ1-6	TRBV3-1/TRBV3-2	CASSEEGRGHGSPLHF
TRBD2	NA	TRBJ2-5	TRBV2	CASSWLAGGGGVTQYF
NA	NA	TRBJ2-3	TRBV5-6	CASSLAKRGTDTQYF
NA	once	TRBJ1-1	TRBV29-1	CSVGSGVRTEVFF
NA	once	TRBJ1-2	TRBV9	CASSAESYRGMSGYTF
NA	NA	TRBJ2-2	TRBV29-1	CSVDTGKDSYTGELFF
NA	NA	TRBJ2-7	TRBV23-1	CASPPGDLQTYEQYF
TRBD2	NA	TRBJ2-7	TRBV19	CASTPVGTSGRVAEQYF
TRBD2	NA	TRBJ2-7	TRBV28	CGTTFSGSKGDEQYF
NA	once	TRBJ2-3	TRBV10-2	CASSGEGVGTRAVTQYF
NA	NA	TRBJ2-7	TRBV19	CASSIKWAGEQYF
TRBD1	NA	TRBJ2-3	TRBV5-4	CASRSDRAQGDTQYF
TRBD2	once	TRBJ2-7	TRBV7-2	CASSLTSGTPYEQYF
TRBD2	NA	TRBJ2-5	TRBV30	CAWSLLAGGPETQYF
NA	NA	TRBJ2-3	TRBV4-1	CASSLLGSGVSTDTQYF
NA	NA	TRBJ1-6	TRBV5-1	CASSLGDNSPLHF
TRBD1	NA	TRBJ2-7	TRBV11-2	CASSLVTGLYEQYF
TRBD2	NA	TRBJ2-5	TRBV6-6	CASSRSASGKETQYF
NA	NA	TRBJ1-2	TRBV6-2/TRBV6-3	CASSYPPAGEDGYTF
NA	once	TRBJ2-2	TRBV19	CASSHPADRNTGELFF
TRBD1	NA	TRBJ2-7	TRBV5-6	CASSLPGQGLSYEQYF
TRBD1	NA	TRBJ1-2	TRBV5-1	CASSPDRDGYTF